The 20 T cell receptor beta chains below all came from one sample that was sequenced in a study of blood T cell repertoires in COVID-19. TCRdb keeps only in-frame clones here, not all; method: immunoSEQ multiplex PCR. There are more than 200,000 clones in the sample; 70% to 90% occur only once, and 10% to 14% lies in the top ten. Material: PBMCs or T cells enriched from blood (not recorded which). The receptors were sampled from a man younger than 40 who had recovered from COVID-19.

This sequence joins TRBV7-2 and TRBJ2-5, with 7 bases that match TRBD1. With 5 bases clipped from V and 5 bases from J, the junction kept 11 bases outside the gene matches. Looked up from germline, CDR1 is SGHTA and CDR2 is FQGNSA. This CDR3 spans 15 amino acids. The CDR3 here is CASSHPTGAGETQYF. The CDR3 bases are TGTGCCAGCAGCCACCCAACAGGGGCTGGGGAGACCCAGTACTTC.

The rearrangement uses TRBV6-5 and TRBJ1-5; D gene unclear. Germline loops: CDR1 MNHEY, CDR2 SVGAGI. V dropped 0 bases and J dropped 0 bases, with 6 bases sitting between them. CDR3 length equals 15 residues. CDR3 coding DNA: TGTGCCAGCAGTTACTCGAGGCCTAGCAATCAGCCCCAGCATTTT. This translates into CASSYSRPSNQPQHF.

As to this clone: Other DNA sequences from this sample encode an identical CDR3 as well. For the CDR3, the DNA is TGTGCCAGCTCACTTGAGGGTGGCTACACCTTC. It specifies CASSLEGGYTF. The V gene is TRBV18, the J gene TRBJ1-2; no clear D. Trimming removed 4 bases from V and 7 bases from J, with 7 bases in between. The CDR3 is 11 amino acids. CDR1 and CDR2 (germline): KGHSH, LQKENI.

The sample holds one count of this clone. V and J are TRBV4-2 and TRBJ2-7; 10 bases map to TRBD2. Germline loops: CDR1 LGHNA, CDR2 YNFKEQ. After removal of 0 bases from V and 4 bases from J, the junction contained 3 bases not matched to a gene. The CDR3 has 15 amino acids. CDR3 DNA: TGTGCCAGCAGCCAAGAGGAGCGGGGGGGATACGAGCAGTACTTC. It encodes CASSQEERGGYEQYF.

The chain uses TRBV2 and TRBJ1-2, with D unclear. The CDR3 is 14 amino acids. The V end was cut by 2 bases, the J end by 0 bases, with 7 bases between. Germline lookup yields CDR1 SNHLY and CDR2 FYNNEI. The CDR3 nucleotides are TGTGCCAGCAGTGAATTCGGAGCTAACTATGGCTACACCTTC. This translates into CASSEFGANYGYTF. Looking up the rest from reference TRBV2 and TRBJ1-2 gives the full variable domain: EPEVTQTPSHQVTQMGQEVILRCVPISNHLYFYWYRQILGQKVEFLVSFYNNEISEKSEIFDDQFSVERPDGSNFTLKIRSTKLEDSAMYFCASSEFGANYGYTFGSGTRLTVV.

This rearrangement joins TRBV6-5 to TRBJ2-7, with D maybe TRBD2 (6 bases). Germline CDR1 and CDR2: MNHEY and SVGAGI. The V end lost 0 bases, the J end lost 4 bases, and 13 bases lay between the germline ends. The CDR3 consists of 15 residues. The CDR3 is CASSYSTGDLYEQYF. DNA of the CDR3: TGTGCCAGCAGTTACTCTACGGGGGATTTGTACGAGCAGTACTTC.

Comment on this clone: Other DNA sequences in the sample encode the same CDR3. CDR3 sequence (DNA): TGTGCCACTTCCCGGGATTACAATCAGCCCCAGCATTTT. It specifies CATSRDYNQPQHF. This rearrangement joins TRBV15 to TRBJ1-5, with D uncertain. The CDR3 loop spans 13 amino acids. Between the trimmed V and J ends, which lost 9 bases and 3 bases, there was a span of 12 bases. Looked up from germline, CDR1 is LNHNV and CDR2 is YYDKDF (reference sequence). Variable domain in full (rest from reference TRBV15 and TRBJ1-5): DAMVIQNPRYQVTQFGKPVTLSCSQTLNHNVMYWYQQKSSQAPKLLFHYYDKDFNNEADTPDNFQSRRPNTSFCFLDIRSPGLGDTAMYLCATSRDYNQPQHFGDGTRLSIL.

The V gene is TRBV5-6, the J gene TRBJ1-2; the match to TRBD1 covers 12 bases. CDR1 and CDR2 from the germline V gene are SGHDT and YYEEEE. The ends lost 5 bases at V and 4 bases at J; junction bases unmatched: 12. The CDR3 has 17 residues. CDR3 sequence: CASRPDIGTGGGYGYTF. The CDR3, as DNA: TGTGCCAGCAGACCGGACATCGGGACAGGGGGCGGCTATGGCTACACCTTC.

The rearrangement uses TRBV9 and TRBJ2-3, with D possibly being TRBD2 (6 bases). V was shortened by 3 bases and J by 2 bases, with 16 bases between the two germline ends. CDR1 and CDR2 from the germline V gene are SGDLS and YYNGEE. The CDR3 is 16 residues long. The CDR3 here is CASSATTRVNTDTQYF. CDR3 DNA sequence: TGTGCCAGCAGCGCTACGACTAGGGTTAACACAGATACGCAGTATTTT.

The CDR3 region has the DNA TGTGCCAGCAGTTACTCGAGGGTTCGCGATGAGCAGTTCTTC. Translating gives CASSYSRVRDEQFF. The J gene is TRBJ2-1, the V gene TRBV6-5; D perhaps matches TRBD2 (5 bases). The CDR3 consists of 14 residues. V lost 0 bases and J 8 bases, leaving 11 bases between the germline ends. CDR1 and CDR2 (germline): MNHEY, SVGAGI.

The V call is TRBV6-1, the J call TRBJ2-5, with 10 bases lining up with TRBD1. The J segment lost 5 bases and the V segment lost 0 bases, leaving 3 bases of the junction unmatched. CDR3 length: 15 amino acids. CDR1 is MNHNS and CDR2 is SASEGT in the germline V gene. For the CDR3, the DNA is TGTGCCAGCAGTGAAGCGCCGGGACAGGGGGAGACCCAGTACTTC. It specifies CASSEAPGQGETQYF.

This chain uses TRBV6-1 with TRBJ1-3; D is perhaps TRBD1 (5 bases). From germline, CDR1 is MNHNS and CDR2 SASEGT. Trimming pared 2 bases from V and 0 bases from J, leaving 11 bases between. The CDR3 sequence is 16 residues long. The CDR3 sequence: CASSEWGWASGNTIYF. The CDR3 DNA is TGTGCCAGCAGTGAATGGGGCTGGGCCTCTGGAAACACCATATATTTT.

This clone was seen more than once but under ten times. The chain uses TRBV5-6 and TRBJ2-1, with D possibly being TRBD2 (6 bases). CDR1 is SGHDT, CDR2 YYEEEE, per germline. Deletions cut 4 bases from V and 6 bases from J, with 20 bases between. The CDR3 loop spans 16 amino acids. CDR3: CASSRPASTSTNEQFF. The CDR3 coding sequence is TGTGCCAGCAGCCGGCCCGCCTCCACTAGCACCAATGAGCAGTTCTTC.

This clone was detected once. This chain joins TRBV6-2 or TRBV6-3 and TRBJ1-2; D is unresolved. Trimming pared 2 bases from V and 3 bases from J, leaving 10 bases between. There are 14 residues in the CDR3. The germline V gene encodes CDR1 MNHEY and CDR2 SVGEGT. The CDR3 bases are TGTGCCAGCAGTTACGGTGGCAGTCACTATGGCTACACCTTC. Translated, it gives CASSYGGSHYGYTF.

The chain employs TRBV28 and TRBJ1-5, with D possibly matching TRBD1 (5 bases). V lost 3 bases, J lost 7 bases, and 13 bases lay in between. The V gene's germline CDR1 is MDHEN and CDR2 SYDVKM. The CDR3 is 14 residues long. The CDR3 region is CASSLGGVDQPQHF. Here the CDR3 DNA reads TGTGCCAGCAGTTTGGGGGGAGTTGACCAGCCCCAGCATTTT.

This chain uses TRBV28 with TRBJ2-7, with TRBD1 as a possible D gene (6 bases). V lost 7 bases and J lost 4, with 11 bases in between. Germline V gene sequence: CDR1 MDHEN, CDR2 SYDVKM. The CDR3 consists of 12 residues. CDR3 amino acids: CASNSRGYEQYF. The CDR3 DNA reads TGTGCCAGCAATTCGAGGGGGTACGAGCAGTACTTC.

CDR3 bases: TGCAGTGCTAGTGGGAACAGGTTTCAGTACTTC. Residues: CSASGNRFQYF. V and J are TRBV20-1 and TRBJ2-4; D is perhaps TRBD1 (5 bases). The CDR3 has 11 amino acids. V gave up 3 bases and J gave up 11 bases, with 11 bases separating them. The germline CDR1 and CDR2 sequences are DFQATT and SNEGSKA (reference sequence).

This sequence joins TRBV12-5 and TRBJ2-1; 9 positions match TRBD2. V shed 7 bases and J 6 bases; nucleotides not matched to a gene: 13. CDR1 is LGHNT, CDR2 FRNRAP, per germline. CDR3 length: 16 amino acids. The chain's CDR3 is CASALRGGPTPNEQFF. DNA of the CDR3: TGTGCTAGTGCCCTGCGGGGGGGTCCCACCCCCAATGAGCAGTTCTTC.

The chain carries TRBV4-1 and TRBJ2-1; D possibly corresponds to TRBD2 (6 bases). CDR3 length: 17 amino acids. In germline, CDR1 is MGHRA, CDR2 YSYEKL. V lost 0 bases, J lost 2 bases, and 14 bases lay in between. The CDR3 region has the DNA TGCGCCAGCAGCCAAGACGGGGGTCTCAGCGCCTACAATGAGCAGTTCTTC. It encodes CASSQDGGLSAYNEQFF.

V and J are TRBV24-1 and TRBJ2-4, with TRBD2 as a possible D gene (5 bases). Germline values: CDR1 KGHDR, CDR2 SFDVKD. The CDR3 totals 18 residues. With 5 bases removed from V and 1 base from J, the gap between germline ends came to 20 bases. DNA of the CDR3: TGTGCCACCAGTGCTTGGACTTTCTTCAAAGTGGCCAAAAACATTCAGTACTTC. This sequence encodes CATSAWTFFKVAKNIQYF.